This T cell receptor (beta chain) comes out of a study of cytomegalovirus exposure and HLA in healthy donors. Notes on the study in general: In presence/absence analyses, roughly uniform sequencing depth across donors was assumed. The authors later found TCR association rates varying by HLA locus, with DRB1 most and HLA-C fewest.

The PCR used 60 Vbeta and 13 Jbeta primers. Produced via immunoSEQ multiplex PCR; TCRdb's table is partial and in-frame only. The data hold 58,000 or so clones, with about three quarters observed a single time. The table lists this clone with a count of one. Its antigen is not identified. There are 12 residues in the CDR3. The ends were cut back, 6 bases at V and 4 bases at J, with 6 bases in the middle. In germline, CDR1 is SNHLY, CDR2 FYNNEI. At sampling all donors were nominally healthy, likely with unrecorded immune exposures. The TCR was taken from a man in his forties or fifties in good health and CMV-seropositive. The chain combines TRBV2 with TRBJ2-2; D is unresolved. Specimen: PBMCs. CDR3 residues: CASRESTGELFF. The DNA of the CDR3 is TGTGCCAGCAGGGAGAGCACCGGGGAGCTGTTTTTT.